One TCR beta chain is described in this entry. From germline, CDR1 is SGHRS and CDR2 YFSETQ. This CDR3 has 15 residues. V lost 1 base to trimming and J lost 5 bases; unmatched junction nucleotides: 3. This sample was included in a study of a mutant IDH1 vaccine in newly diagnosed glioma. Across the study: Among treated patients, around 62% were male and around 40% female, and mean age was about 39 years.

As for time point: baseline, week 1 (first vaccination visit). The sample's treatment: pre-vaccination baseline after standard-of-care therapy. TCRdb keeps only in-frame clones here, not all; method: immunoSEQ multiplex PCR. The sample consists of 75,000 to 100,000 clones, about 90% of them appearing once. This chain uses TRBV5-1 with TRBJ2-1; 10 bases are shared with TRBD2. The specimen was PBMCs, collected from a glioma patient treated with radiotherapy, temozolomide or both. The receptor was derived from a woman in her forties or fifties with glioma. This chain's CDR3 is CASSLRGLANNEQFF. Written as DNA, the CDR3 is TGCGCCAGCAGCTTGCGGGGACTAGCGAACAATGAGCAGTTCTTC.